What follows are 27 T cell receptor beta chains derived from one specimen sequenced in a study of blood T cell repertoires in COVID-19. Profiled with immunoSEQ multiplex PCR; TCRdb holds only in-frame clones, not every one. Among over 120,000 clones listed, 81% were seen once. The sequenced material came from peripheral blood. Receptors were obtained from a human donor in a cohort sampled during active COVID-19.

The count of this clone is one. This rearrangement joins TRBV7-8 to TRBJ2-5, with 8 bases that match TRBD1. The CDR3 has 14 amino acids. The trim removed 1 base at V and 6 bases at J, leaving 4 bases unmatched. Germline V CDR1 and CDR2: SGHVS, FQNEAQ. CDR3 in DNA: TGTGCCAGCAGCTTAGAGACAGGGGTTAAGACCCAGTACTTC. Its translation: CASSLETGVKTQYF.

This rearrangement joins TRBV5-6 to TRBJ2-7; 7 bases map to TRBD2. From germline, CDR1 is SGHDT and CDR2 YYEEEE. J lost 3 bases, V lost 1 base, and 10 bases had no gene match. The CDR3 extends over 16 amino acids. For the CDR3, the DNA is TGTGCCAGCAGCTTGTTAGGCAGCGGGACGAACTACGAGCAGTACTTC. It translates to CASSLLGSGTNYEQYF.

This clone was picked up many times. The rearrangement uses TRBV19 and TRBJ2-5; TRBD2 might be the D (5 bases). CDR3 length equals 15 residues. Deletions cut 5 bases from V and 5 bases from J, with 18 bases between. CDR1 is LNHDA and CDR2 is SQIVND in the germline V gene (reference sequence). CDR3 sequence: CASSPKGAKYETQYF. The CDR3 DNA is TGTGCCAGTAGTCCAAAGGGAGCAAAATACGAGACCCAGTACTTC.

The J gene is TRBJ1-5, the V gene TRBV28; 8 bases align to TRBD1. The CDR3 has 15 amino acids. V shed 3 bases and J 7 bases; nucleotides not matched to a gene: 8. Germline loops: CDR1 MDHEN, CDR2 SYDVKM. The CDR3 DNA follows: TGTGCCAGCAGTTTGAATGGACAGGGAGAGCAGCCCCAGCATTTT. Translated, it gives CASSLNGQGEQPQHF.

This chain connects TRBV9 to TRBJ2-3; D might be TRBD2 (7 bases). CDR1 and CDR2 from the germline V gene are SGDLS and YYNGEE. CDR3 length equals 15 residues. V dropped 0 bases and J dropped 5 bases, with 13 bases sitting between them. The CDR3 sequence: CASSVATRGGDTQYF. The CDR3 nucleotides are TGTGCCAGCAGCGTAGCCACTAGGGGGGGAGATACGCAGTATTTT.

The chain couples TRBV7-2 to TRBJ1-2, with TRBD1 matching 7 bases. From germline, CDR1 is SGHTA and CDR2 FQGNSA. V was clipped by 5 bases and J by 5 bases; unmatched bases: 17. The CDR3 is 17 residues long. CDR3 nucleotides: TGTGCCAGCAGCGAGGGGACAGCCATGTCTCCAGTGTATGGCTACACCTTC. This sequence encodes CASSEGTAMSPVYGYTF.

The CDR3 protein is CASSLVRGSGANVLTF. CDR3 nucleotide sequence: TGTGCCAGCAGCTTAGTCCGGGGGAGCGGGGCCAACGTCCTGACTTTC. The chain recombines TRBV7-2 with TRBJ2-6; D possibly corresponds to TRBD2 (6 bases). The CDR3 sequence is 16 residues long. Trimming left V 1 base short and J 4 bases short, with 11 bases between. Germline V gives CDR1 SGHTA, CDR2 FQGNSA.

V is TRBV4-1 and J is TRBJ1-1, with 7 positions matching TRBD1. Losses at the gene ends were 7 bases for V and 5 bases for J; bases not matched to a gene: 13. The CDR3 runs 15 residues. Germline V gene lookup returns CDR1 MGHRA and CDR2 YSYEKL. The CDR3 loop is CASNPWTGPRTEAFF. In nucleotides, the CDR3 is TGCGCCAGCAACCCTTGGACAGGCCCACGGACTGAAGCTTTCTTT.

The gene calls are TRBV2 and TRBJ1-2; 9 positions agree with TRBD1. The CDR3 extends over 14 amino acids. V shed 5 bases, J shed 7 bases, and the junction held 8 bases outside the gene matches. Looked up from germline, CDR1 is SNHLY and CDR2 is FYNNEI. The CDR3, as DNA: TGTGCCAGCAGTCTTCAACAGGGGGCGTCTGGCTACACCTTC. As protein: CASSLQQGASGYTF.

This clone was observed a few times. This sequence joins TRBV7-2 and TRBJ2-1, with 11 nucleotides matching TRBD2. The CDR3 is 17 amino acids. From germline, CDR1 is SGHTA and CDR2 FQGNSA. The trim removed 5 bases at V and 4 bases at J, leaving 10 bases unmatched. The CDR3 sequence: CASSIRPGTSGYNEQFF. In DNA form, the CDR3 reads TGTGCCAGCAGCATCCGACCCGGGACTAGCGGATACAATGAGCAGTTCTTC.

CDR3 DNA sequence: TGTGCCAGCAGCTTAACCCCGGGGGTTAGCGGGAGCATAGAGACCCAGTACTTC. Encoded protein: CASSLTPGVSGSIETQYF. The genes are TRBV7-3 and TRBJ2-5, with 9 bases aligning to TRBD2. The CDR3 has 18 residues. After removal of 0 bases from V and 4 bases from J, the junction contained 12 bases not matched to a gene. The germline V gene has CDR1 SGHTA and CDR2 FQGTGA.

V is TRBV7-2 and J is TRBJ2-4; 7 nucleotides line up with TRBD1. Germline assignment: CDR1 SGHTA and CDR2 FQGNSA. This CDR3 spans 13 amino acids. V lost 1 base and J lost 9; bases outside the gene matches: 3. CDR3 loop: CASSLGQGGIQYF. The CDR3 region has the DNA TGTGCCAGCAGCTTAGGACAGGGTGGCATTCAGTACTTC.

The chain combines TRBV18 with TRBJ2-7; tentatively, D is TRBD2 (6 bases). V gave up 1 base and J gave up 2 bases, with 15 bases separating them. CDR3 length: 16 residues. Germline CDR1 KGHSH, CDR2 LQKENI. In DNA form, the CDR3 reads TGTGCCAGCTCACCACTGTTTAGCGGAAGTACCTACGAGCAGTACTTC. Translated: CASSPLFSGSTYEQYF.

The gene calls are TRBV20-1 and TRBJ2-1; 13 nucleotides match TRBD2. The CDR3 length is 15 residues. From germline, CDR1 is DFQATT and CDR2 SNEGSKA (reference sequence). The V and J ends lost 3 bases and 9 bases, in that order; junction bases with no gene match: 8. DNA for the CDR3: TGCAGTGCTAGTAAGCCCGGACTAGCGGGAGTTGAGCAGTTCTTC. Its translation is CSASKPGLAGVEQFF.

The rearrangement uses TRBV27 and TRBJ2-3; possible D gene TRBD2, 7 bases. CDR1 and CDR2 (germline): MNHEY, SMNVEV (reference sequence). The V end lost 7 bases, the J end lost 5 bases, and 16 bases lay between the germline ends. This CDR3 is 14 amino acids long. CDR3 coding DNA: TGTGCCAGCACGGGATCAGGGGAGGGAGATACGCAGTATTTT. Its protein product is CASTGSGEGDTQYF.

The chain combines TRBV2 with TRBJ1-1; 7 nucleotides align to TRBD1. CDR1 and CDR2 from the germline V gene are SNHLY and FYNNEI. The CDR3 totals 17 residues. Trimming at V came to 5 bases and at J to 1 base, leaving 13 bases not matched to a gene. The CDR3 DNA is TGTGCCAGCAGTTTAACACCTACAGGGGCTAGGAACACTGAAGCTTTCTTT. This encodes CASSLTPTGARNTEAFF. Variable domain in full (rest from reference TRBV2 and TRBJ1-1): EPEVTQTPSHQVTQMGQEVILRCVPISNHLYFYWYRQILGQKVEFLVSFYNNEISEKSEIFDDQFSVERPDGSNFTLKIRSTKLEDSAMYFCASSLTPTGARNTEAFFGQGTRLTVV.

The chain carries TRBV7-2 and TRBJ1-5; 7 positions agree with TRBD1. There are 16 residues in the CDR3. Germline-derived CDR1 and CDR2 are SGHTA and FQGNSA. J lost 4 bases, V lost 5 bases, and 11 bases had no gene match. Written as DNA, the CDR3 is TGTGCCAGCAGCACAACACCGGGACAGAAAAATCAGCCCCAGCATTTT. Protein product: CASSTTPGQKNQPQHF.

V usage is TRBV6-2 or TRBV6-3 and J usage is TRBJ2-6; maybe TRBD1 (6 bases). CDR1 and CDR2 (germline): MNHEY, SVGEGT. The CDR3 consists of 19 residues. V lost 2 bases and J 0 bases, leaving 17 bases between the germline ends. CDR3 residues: CASSYPTGKKRSGANVLTF. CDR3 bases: TGTGCCAGCAGTTACCCGACAGGAAAAAAACGCTCTGGGGCCAACGTCCTGACTTTC.

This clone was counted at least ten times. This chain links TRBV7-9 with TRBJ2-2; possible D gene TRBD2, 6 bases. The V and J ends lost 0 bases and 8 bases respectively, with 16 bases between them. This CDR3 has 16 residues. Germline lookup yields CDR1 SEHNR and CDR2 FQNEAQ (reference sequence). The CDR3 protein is CASSLAVTRGFGELFF. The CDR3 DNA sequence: TGTGCCAGCAGCTTAGCCGTGACTAGGGGTTTTGGGGAGCTGTTTTTT.

The CDR3 DNA reads as TGTGCCAGTAGTATTAACTGGGGAGATCAGCCCCAGCATTTT. This sequence encodes CASSINWGDQPQHF. V is TRBV19 and J is TRBJ1-5, with D unclear. The CDR3 has 14 residues. Per germline, CDR1 LNHDA and CDR2 SQIVND (reference sequence). Trimming removed 3 bases from V and 5 bases from J, with 11 bases in between. Filled out from reference TRBV19 and TRBJ1-5, the complete variable domain reads DGGITQSPKYLFRKEGQNVTLSCEQNLNHDAMYWYRQDPGQGLRLIYYSQIVNDFQKGDIAEGYSVSREKKESFPLTVTSAQKNPTAFYLCASSINWGDQPQHFGDGTRLSIL.

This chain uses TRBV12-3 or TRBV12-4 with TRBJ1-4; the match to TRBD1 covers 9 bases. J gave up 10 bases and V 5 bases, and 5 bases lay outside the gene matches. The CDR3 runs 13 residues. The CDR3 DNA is TGTGCCAGCAGTGGCGGGACAGGGACAAAACTGTTTTTT. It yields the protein CASSGGTGTKLFF.

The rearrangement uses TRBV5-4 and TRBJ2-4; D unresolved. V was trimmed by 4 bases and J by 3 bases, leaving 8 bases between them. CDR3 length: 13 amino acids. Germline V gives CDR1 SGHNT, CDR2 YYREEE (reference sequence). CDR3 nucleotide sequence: TGTGCCAGCAGCCAGACTGGCAAAAACATTCAGTACTTC. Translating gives CASSQTGKNIQYF.

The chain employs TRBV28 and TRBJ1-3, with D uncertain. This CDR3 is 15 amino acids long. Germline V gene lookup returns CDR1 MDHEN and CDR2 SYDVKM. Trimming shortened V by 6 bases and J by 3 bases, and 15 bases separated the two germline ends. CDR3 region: CASSPGVAIGNTIYF. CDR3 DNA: TGTGCCAGCAGCCCCGGGGTGGCCATTGGAAACACCATATATTTT.

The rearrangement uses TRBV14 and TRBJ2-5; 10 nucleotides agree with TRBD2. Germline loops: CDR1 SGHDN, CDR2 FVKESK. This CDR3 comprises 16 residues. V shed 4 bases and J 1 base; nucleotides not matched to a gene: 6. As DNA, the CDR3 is TGTGCCAGCAGCCTAGGACTAGCGGTACTCCAAGAGACCCAGTACTTC. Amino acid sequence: CASSLGLAVLQETQYF.

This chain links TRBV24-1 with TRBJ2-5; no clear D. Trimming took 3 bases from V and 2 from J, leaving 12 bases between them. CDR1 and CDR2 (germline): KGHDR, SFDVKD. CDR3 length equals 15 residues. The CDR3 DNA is TGTGCCACCAGTGATACTCGATCTAGTCAAGAGACCCAGTACTTC. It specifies CATSDTRSSQETQYF.

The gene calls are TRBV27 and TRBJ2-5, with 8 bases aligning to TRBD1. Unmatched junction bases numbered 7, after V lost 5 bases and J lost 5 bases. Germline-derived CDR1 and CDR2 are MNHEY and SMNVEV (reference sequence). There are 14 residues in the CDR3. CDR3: CASSPNRGWETQYF. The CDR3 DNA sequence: TGTGCCAGCAGTCCGAACAGGGGGTGGGAGACCCAGTACTTC.

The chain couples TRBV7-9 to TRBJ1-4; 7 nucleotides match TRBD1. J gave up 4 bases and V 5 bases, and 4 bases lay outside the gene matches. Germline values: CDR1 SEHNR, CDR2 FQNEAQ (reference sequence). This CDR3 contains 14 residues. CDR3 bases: TGTGCCAGCAGCCTGGGACAGTATAATGAAAAACTGTTTTTT. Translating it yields CASSLGQYNEKLFF.